This is a list of T cell receptor beta chains from one sample in a study of identifying expanded T cells in peripheral blood. Libraries were prepared by immunoSEQ multiplex PCR; TCRdb keeps only in-frame clonotypes and omits some of them. Of about 130,000 clones listed, 70% to 90% were seen once; the top ten hold 8.4%. The source material was blood. These receptors were taken from a person aged 18-69 years in good health. CDR3s include the opening cysteine and the closing phenylalanine or tryptophan. The order of the fields is V gene, D gene, J gene, clone size, CDR3 DNA, CDR3 protein. A D gene is named only where the DNA matches it firmly. Size is stated for part of the rows, as once, few or many counts, or as a class when the clone is expanded.

V gene: TRBV29-1; D gene: TRBD1; J gene: TRBJ2-5; clone size: NA; CDR3 DNA: TGCAGCGTTCCGGGACAGGGGCAAGAGACCCAGTACTTC; CDR3 protein: CSVPGQGQETQYF
V gene: TRBV2; D gene: TRBD2; J gene: TRBJ2-7; clone size: NA; CDR3 DNA: TGTGCCAGCAGACGACTAGCGGGAGGCTCCGGGGTGCAGTACTTC; CDR3 protein: CASRRLAGGSGVQYF
V gene: TRBV21-1; D gene: NA; J gene: TRBJ2-1; clone size: NA; CDR3 DNA: TGTGCCAGCAGCAAGCTGGGGGCCCGGACGCAAGAGCAGTTCTTC; CDR3 protein: CASSKLGARTQEQFF
V gene: TRBV2; D gene: TRBD1; J gene: TRBJ2-1; clone size: NA; CDR3 DNA: TGTGCCAGCAGCGGGACAGGGTGGTTCTTC; CDR3 protein: CASSGTGWFF
V gene: TRBV6-1; D gene: NA; J gene: TRBJ1-5; clone size: NA; CDR3 DNA: TGTGCCAGCAGTCGGGTTAGCAATCAGCCCCAGCATTTT; CDR3 protein: CASSRVSNQPQHF
V gene: TRBV5-1; D gene: NA; J gene: TRBJ1-1; clone size: NA; CDR3 DNA: TGCGCCAGCAGCCTAGGAGGGAACACTGAAGCTTTCTTT; CDR3 protein: CASSLGGNTEAFF
V gene: TRBV19; D gene: NA; J gene: TRBJ2-2; clone size: NA; CDR3 DNA: TGTGCCAGTAGTTCAGGGGTCAACACCGGGGAGCTGTTTTTT; CDR3 protein: CASSSGVNTGELFF
V gene: TRBV4-3; D gene: TRBD2; J gene: TRBJ2-1; clone size: NA; CDR3 DNA: TGCGCCAGCAGCCGAGGACTAGCGGCAAAAAAAGGCAATGAGCAGTTCTTC; CDR3 protein: CASSRGLAAKKGNEQFF
V gene: TRBV29-1; D gene: NA; J gene: TRBJ2-3; clone size: NA; CDR3 DNA: TGCAGCGTTGGAGCACCGGAGACAGATACGCAGTATTTT; CDR3 protein: CSVGAPETDTQYF
V gene: TRBV7-6; D gene: TRBD1; J gene: TRBJ2-6; clone size: NA; CDR3 DNA: TGTGCCAGCAGCTTTCCCGGGACAGAAGTACCTGGGGCCAACGTCCTGACTTTC; CDR3 protein: CASSFPGTEVPGANVLTF
V gene: TRBV11-2; D gene: NA; J gene: TRBJ2-1; clone size: NA; CDR3 DNA: TGTGCCAGCAGCTTATTGCTGGGGTCCTCCTACAATGAGCAGTTCTTC; CDR3 protein: CASSLLLGSSYNEQFF
V gene: TRBV18; D gene: NA; J gene: TRBJ1-5; clone size: NA; CDR3 DNA: TGTGCCAGCTCACCAGTGAGGGTTGGGCCAGGGGGCAATCAGCCCCAGCATTTT; CDR3 protein: CASSPVRVGPGGNQPQHF
V gene: TRBV11-2; D gene: TRBD1; J gene: TRBJ1-2; clone size: NA; CDR3 DNA: TGTGCCAGCAGCTCGATGCGGGACAGGGGGCTTGCCTATGGCTACACCTTC; CDR3 protein: CASSSMRDRGLAYGYTF
V gene: TRBV5-6; D gene: TRBD2; J gene: TRBJ2-1; clone size: NA; CDR3 DNA: TGTGCCAGCAGCATGACTAGCGGGGGGTTGAATGAGCAGTTCTTC; CDR3 protein: CASSMTSGGLNEQFF
V gene: TRBV5-1; D gene: NA; J gene: TRBJ2-5; clone size: NA; CDR3 DNA: TGCGCCAGCAGCCTCCGGTGGGACTACCAAGAGACCCAGTACTTC; CDR3 protein: CASSLRWDYQETQYF
V gene: TRBV5-1; D gene: TRBD2; J gene: TRBJ2-1; clone size: NA; CDR3 DNA: TGCGCCAGCAGCTTGGATGCAGCGGGAGGCGCCAATGAGCAGTTCTTC; CDR3 protein: CASSLDAAGGANEQFF
V gene: TRBV19; D gene: NA; J gene: TRBJ2-3; clone size: NA; CDR3 DNA: TGTGCCAGTAGTATGATAAGCGGAGCTAGCACAGATACGCAGTATTTT; CDR3 protein: CASSMISGASTDTQYF
V gene: TRBV7-9; D gene: NA; J gene: TRBJ1-4; clone size: NA; CDR3 DNA: TGTGCCAGCAGGGGGCAGGGAGGTCGGAAACTGTTTTTT; CDR3 protein: CASRGQGGRKLFF
V gene: TRBV16; D gene: NA; J gene: TRBJ1-2; clone size: once; CDR3 DNA: TGTGCCAGCAGCCACGACAGGTCGAGGGGTGGCTACACCTTC; CDR3 protein: CASSHDRSRGGYTF
V gene: TRBV7-9; D gene: TRBD1; J gene: TRBJ1-4; clone size: NA; CDR3 DNA: TGTGCCAGCAGCACGGGGACAGGGGGCCCTTATGAAAAACTGTTTTTT; CDR3 protein: CASSTGTGGPYEKLFF
V gene: TRBV11-3; D gene: NA; J gene: TRBJ2-7; clone size: NA; CDR3 DNA: TGTGCCAGCTCAAGGGGCTCTAACTACGAGCAGTACTTC; CDR3 protein: CASSRGSNYEQYF
V gene: TRBV30; D gene: NA; J gene: TRBJ1-1; clone size: NA; CDR3 DNA: TGTGCCTGGAGGTTGGGGGGCGCCGAGGCAGCTTTCTTT; CDR3 protein: CAWRLGGAEAAFF
V gene: TRBV7-3; D gene: NA; J gene: TRBJ2-2; clone size: NA; CDR3 DNA: TGTGCCAGCAGCCCAACCGGGACCAACACCGGGGAGCTGTTTTTT; CDR3 protein: CASSPTGTNTGELFF
V gene: TRBV7-7; D gene: NA; J gene: TRBJ2-2; clone size: NA; CDR3 DNA: TGTGCCAGCAGCTTAAACCCAGACGGGGAGCTGTTTTTT; CDR3 protein: CASSLNPDGELFF
V gene: TRBV2; D gene: TRBD2; J gene: TRBJ2-1; clone size: NA; CDR3 DNA: TGTGCCAGCAGTGACGGGAGGGCCGAGAGAGATGAGCAGTTCTTC; CDR3 protein: CASSDGRAERDEQFF
V gene: TRBV6-5; D gene: NA; J gene: TRBJ2-1; clone size: NA; CDR3 DNA: TGTGCCAGCAGTTACACCGGCAATGAGCAGTTCTTC; CDR3 protein: CASSYTGNEQFF
V gene: TRBV9; D gene: NA; J gene: TRBJ2-6; clone size: once; CDR3 DNA: TGTGCCAGCAGCCCTCGGGACGGATACTCTGGGGCCAACGTCCTGACTTTC; CDR3 protein: CASSPRDGYSGANVLTF
V gene: TRBV6-1; D gene: NA; J gene: TRBJ2-7; clone size: NA; CDR3 DNA: TGTGCCAGCAGTGAGGGCAGTTTCCTCCCACGGGACGAGCAGTACTTC; CDR3 protein: CASSEGSFLPRDEQYF
V gene: TRBV5-4; D gene: TRBD2; J gene: TRBJ2-7; clone size: NA; CDR3 DNA: TGTGCCAGCAGCTTAGTTCCGTCTAGCGGGAGTACGGGCGAGCAGTACTTC; CDR3 protein: CASSLVPSSGSTGEQYF
V gene: TRBV12-2; D gene: NA; J gene: TRBJ2-2; clone size: NA; CDR3 DNA: TGTGCAAGTCGCTCTGCCGGGTCAAACCGACCCGGGGAGCTGTTTTTT; CDR3 protein: CASRSAGSNRPGELFF
V gene: TRBV2; D gene: NA; J gene: TRBJ2-7; clone size: NA; CDR3 DNA: TGTGCCAGCTCTCTCGGGGGCTACGAGCAGTACTTC; CDR3 protein: CASSLGGYEQYF
V gene: TRBV2; D gene: TRBD2; J gene: TRBJ2-7; clone size: NA; CDR3 DNA: TGTGCCAGCAAACTAGCGGGGGGGCCGGTTCGGTACTTC; CDR3 protein: CASKLAGGPVRYF
V gene: TRBV4-2; D gene: TRBD1; J gene: TRBJ2-5; clone size: once; CDR3 DNA: TGTGCCAGCAGCCAGGGGGACAGGGCGGAGACCCAGTACTTC; CDR3 protein: CASSQGDRAETQYF
V gene: TRBV29-1; D gene: TRBD2; J gene: TRBJ2-2; clone size: NA; CDR3 DNA: TGCAGCGTTGAATTGTCAGGGAGGGGCGGGGAGCTGTTTTTT; CDR3 protein: CSVELSGRGGELFF
V gene: TRBV19; D gene: NA; J gene: TRBJ1-2; clone size: NA; CDR3 DNA: TGTGCCAGTAGCGATTTGGGGAATTCTAACTATGGCTACACCTTC; CDR3 protein: CASSDLGNSNYGYTF
V gene: TRBV5-1; D gene: TRBD1; J gene: TRBJ1-1; clone size: NA; CDR3 DNA: TGCGCCAGCAAATTACAGGGGACGATGAACACTGAAGCTTTCTTT; CDR3 protein: CASKLQGTMNTEAFF
V gene: TRBV7-9; D gene: TRBD2; J gene: TRBJ2-1; clone size: NA; CDR3 DNA: TGTGCCAGCAGCTTAGAAGTTGGGACTAGCCACAATGAGCAGTTCTTC; CDR3 protein: CASSLEVGTSHNEQFF
V gene: TRBV20-1; D gene: NA; J gene: TRBJ1-1; clone size: NA; CDR3 DNA: TGCAGTGCCCGGACGGAAAGTGAAGCTTTCTTT; CDR3 protein: CSARTESEAFF
V gene: TRBV7-9; D gene: TRBD2; J gene: TRBJ2-3; clone size: NA; CDR3 DNA: TGTGCCAGCAGCTCTAGCGGATCCACAGATACGCAGTATTTT; CDR3 protein: CASSSSGSTDTQYF
V gene: TRBV5-6; D gene: NA; J gene: TRBJ1-4; clone size: NA; CDR3 DNA: TGTGCCAGCAGCTTGGACACTTCGGGGGCTTATGAAAAACTGTTTTTT; CDR3 protein: CASSLDTSGAYEKLFF
V gene: TRBV2; D gene: NA; J gene: TRBJ2-2; clone size: NA; CDR3 DNA: TGTGCCAGCAGCAGGGGGGTCACCGGGGAGCTGTTTTTT; CDR3 protein: CASSRGVTGELFF
V gene: TRBV4-3; D gene: TRBD1; J gene: TRBJ2-5; clone size: NA; CDR3 DNA: TGCGCCAGCAGCCAAGATCTGGCAGGGGGAGAGACCCAGTACTTC; CDR3 protein: CASSQDLAGGETQYF
V gene: TRBV5-3; D gene: NA; J gene: TRBJ1-5; clone size: NA; CDR3 DNA: TGTGCCAGAAGCTTGGCCGGAAATCAGCCCCAGCATTTT; CDR3 protein: CARSLAGNQPQHF
V gene: TRBV19; D gene: NA; J gene: TRBJ1-5; clone size: NA; CDR3 DNA: TGTGCCAGTAGTACCAATCGGGGGGGTGGCAATCAGCCCCAGCATTTT; CDR3 protein: CASSTNRGGGNQPQHF
V gene: TRBV5-4; D gene: NA; J gene: TRBJ2-7; clone size: once; CDR3 DNA: TGTGCCAGCAGCTTAAACTACGAGCAGTACTTC; CDR3 protein: CASSLNYEQYF
V gene: TRBV2; D gene: NA; J gene: TRBJ1-1; clone size: NA; CDR3 DNA: TGTGCCAGCAGGGGCGAGACAGTCACGGCCGGCTTTGAAGCTTTCTTT; CDR3 protein: CASRGETVTAGFEAFF
V gene: TRBV5-4; D gene: TRBD1; J gene: TRBJ2-1; clone size: NA; CDR3 DNA: TGTGCCAGCAGCCCCGACAGGGGGTTTTACAATGAGCAGTTCTTC; CDR3 protein: CASSPDRGFYNEQFF
V gene: TRBV4-1; D gene: NA; J gene: TRBJ1-2; clone size: NA; CDR3 DNA: TGCGCCAGCAGCCACTTACAGGGAAGTCTGGAGGGCTACACCTTC; CDR3 protein: CASSHLQGSLEGYTF
V gene: TRBV4-2; D gene: NA; J gene: TRBJ1-1; clone size: NA; CDR3 DNA: TGTGCCGCCGGAGGCGCTGAAGCTTTCTTT; CDR3 protein: CAAGGAEAFF
V gene: TRBV5-1; D gene: NA; J gene: TRBJ2-3; clone size: NA; CDR3 DNA: TGCGCCAGCAGCTTGGACCAGAGCACAGATACGCAGTATTTT; CDR3 protein: CASSLDQSTDTQYF
V gene: TRBV6-1; D gene: NA; J gene: TRBJ2-5; clone size: NA; CDR3 DNA: TGTGCCAGCAGTCGGCACAGCCAAGAGACCCAGTACTTC; CDR3 protein: CASSRHSQETQYF
V gene: TRBV4-1; D gene: NA; J gene: TRBJ2-1; clone size: NA; CDR3 DNA: TGCGCCAGCTCCCTTCCCGGGGGAAACAATGAGCAGTTCTTC; CDR3 protein: CASSLPGGNNEQFF
V gene: TRBV20-1; D gene: NA; J gene: TRBJ2-1; clone size: NA; CDR3 DNA: TGCAGTGCCCGCCGTGCCAATGAGCAGTTCTTC; CDR3 protein: CSARRANEQFF
V gene: TRBV5-1; D gene: TRBD2; J gene: TRBJ2-2; clone size: NA; CDR3 DNA: TGCGCCAGCAGCTGGACCGGGACTACCACGAACACCGGGGAGCTGTTTTTT; CDR3 protein: CASSWTGTTTNTGELFF